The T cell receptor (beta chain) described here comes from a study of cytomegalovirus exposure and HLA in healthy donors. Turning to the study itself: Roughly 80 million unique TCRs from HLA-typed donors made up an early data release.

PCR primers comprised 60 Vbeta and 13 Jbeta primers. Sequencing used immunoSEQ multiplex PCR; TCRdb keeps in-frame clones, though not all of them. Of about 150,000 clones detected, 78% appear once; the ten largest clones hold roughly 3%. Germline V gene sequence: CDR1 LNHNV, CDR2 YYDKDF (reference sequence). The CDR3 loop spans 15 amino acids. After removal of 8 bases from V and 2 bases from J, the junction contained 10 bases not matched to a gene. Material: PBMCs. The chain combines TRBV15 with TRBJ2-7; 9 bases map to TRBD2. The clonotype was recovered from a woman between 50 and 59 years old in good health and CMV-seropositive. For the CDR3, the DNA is TGTGCCACCGGACTGGGAGCGGGAGGCACCTACGAGCAGTACTTC. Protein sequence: CATGLGAGGTYEQYF. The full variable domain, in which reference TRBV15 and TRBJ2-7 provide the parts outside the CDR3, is DAMVIQNPRYQVTQFGKPVTLSCSQTLNHNVMYWYQQKSSQAPKLLFHYYDKDFNNEADTPDNFQSRRPNTSFCFLDIRSPGLGDTAMYLCATGLGAGGTYEQYFGPGTRLTVT.